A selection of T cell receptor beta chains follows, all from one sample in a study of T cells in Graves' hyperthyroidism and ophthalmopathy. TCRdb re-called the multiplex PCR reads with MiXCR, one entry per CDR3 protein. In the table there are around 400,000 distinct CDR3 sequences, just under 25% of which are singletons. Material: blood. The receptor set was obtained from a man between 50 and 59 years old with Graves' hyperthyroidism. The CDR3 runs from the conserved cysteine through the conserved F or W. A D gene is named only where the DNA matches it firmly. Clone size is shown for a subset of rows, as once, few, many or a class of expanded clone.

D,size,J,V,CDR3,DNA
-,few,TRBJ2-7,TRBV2,CASSDRADKFRATYEQYF,TGTGCCAGCAGTGATAGGGCTGATAAGTTTCGTGCGACTTACGAGCAGTACTTC
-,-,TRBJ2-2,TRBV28,CASSLPGMHGELFF,TGTGCCAGCAGTTTACCCGGGATGCACGGGGAGCTGTTTTTT
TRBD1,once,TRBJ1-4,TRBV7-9,CASSQTGAGEKLFF,TGTGCCAGCAGCCAGACAGGGGCTGGTGAAAAACTGTTTTTT
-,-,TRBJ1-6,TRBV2,CASKLSLSNNSPLHF,TGTGCCAGCAAGTTGTCCCTGTCTAATAATTCACCCCTCCACTTT
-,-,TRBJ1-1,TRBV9,CASSSGRLNTEAFF,TGTGCCAGCAGCTCGGGACGGTTGAACACTGAAGCTTTCTTT
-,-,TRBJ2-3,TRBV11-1,CASSLLLNTDTQYF,TGTGCCAGCAGCTTACTCCTAAACACAGATACGCAGTATTTT
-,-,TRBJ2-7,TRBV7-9,CASSRKLAPASYEQYF,TGTGCCAGCAGCCGGAAGCTAGCGCCTGCCTCCTACGAGCAGTACTTC
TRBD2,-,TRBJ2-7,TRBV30,CAWSSGRGRSEQYF,TGTGCCTGGAGCAGCGGGAGGGGTCGTAGCGAGCAGTACTTC
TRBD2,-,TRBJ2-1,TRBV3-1,CASSQVLAGPAYNEQFF,TGTGCCAGCAGCCAAGTTCTAGCGGGCCCGGCCTACAATGAGCAGTTCTTC
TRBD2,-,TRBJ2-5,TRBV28,CASSLWRLAGGETQYF,TGTGCCAGCAGTTTATGGAGACTAGCGGGAGGAGAGACCCAGTACTTC
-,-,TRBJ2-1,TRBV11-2,CASSSGDIIGNEQFF,TGTGCCAGCAGCTCCGGGGACATAATAGGGAATGAGCAGTTCTTC
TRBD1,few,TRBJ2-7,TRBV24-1,CATSESTGGTTYEQYF,TGTGCCACCAGTGAGTCGACAGGGGGAACCACCTACGAGCAGTACTTC
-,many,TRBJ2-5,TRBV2,CASSEAELETQYF,TGTGCCAGCAGTGAAGCGGAGCTGGAGACCCAGTACTTC
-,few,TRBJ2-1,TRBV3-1,CASSQEPPESSYNEQFF,TGTGCCAGCAGCCAAGAACCCCCAGAGAGCTCCTACAATGAGCAGTTCTTC
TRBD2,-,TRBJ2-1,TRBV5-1,CASSLLGAGGRNEQFF,TGCGCCAGCAGCTTGCTAGGGGCGGGAGGGCGGAATGAGCAGTTCTTC
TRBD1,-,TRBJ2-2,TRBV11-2,CASSRDRSLGGTGELFF,TGTGCCAGCAGCCGGGACAGGTCCTTGGGAGGCACCGGGGAGCTGTTTTTT
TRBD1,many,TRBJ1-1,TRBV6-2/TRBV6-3,CASSYSTGGSIMNTEAFF,TGTGCCAGCAGTTATTCGACAGGGGGCTCAATTATGAACACTGAAGCTTTCTTT
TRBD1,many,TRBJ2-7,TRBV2,CASRDRLYEQYF,TGTGCCAGCAGGGACAGGCTCTACGAGCAGTACTTC
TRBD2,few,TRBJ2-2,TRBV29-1,CSGTSARGETGELFF,TGCAGCGGGACTAGCGCGAGAGGAGAAACCGGGGAGCTGTTTTTT
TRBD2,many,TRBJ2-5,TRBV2,CASKGAGWQETQYF,TGTGCCAGCAAGGGAGCGGGGTGGCAAGAGACCCAGTACTTC
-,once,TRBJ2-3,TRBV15,CATKPTGGIADTQYF,TGTGCCACCAAGCCGACAGGTGGAATTGCAGATACGCAGTATTTT
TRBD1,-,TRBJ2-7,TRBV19,CASSPGQGPYYEQYF,TGTGCCAGTAGTCCCGGACAGGGGCCCTACTACGAGCAGTACTTC
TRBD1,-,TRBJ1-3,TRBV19,CASSIARTGGAGNTIYF,TGTGCCAGTAGTATAGCTCGGACAGGAGGCGCTGGAAACACCATATATTTT
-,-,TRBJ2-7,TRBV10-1,CASGRTVYEQYF,TGCGCCAGCGGCCGGACAGTTTACGAGCAGTACTTC
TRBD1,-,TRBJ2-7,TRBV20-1,CSAVGTGQAIVSYEQYF,TGCAGTGCTGTAGGGACAGGGCAAGCAATAGTGAGCTACGAGCAGTACTTC
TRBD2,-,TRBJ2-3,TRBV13,CASSPPGTSGARYTQYF,TGTGCCAGCAGCCCCCCCGGGACTAGCGGGGCCCGGTATACGCAGTATTTT
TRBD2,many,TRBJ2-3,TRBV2,CASISGLVGLAGPQYF,TGTGCCAGCATCTCAGGGTTGGTGGGACTAGCGGGCCCGCAGTATTTT
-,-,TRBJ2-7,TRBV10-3,CATSERASEQYF,TGTGCCACCTCCGAAAGGGCCAGCGAGCAGTACTTC
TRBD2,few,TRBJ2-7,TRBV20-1,CSARALASGSLTEQYF,TGCAGTGCTAGAGCCCTCGCTAGCGGGAGTTTGACCGAGCAGTACTTC
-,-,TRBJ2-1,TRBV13,CASSAGTANLNEQFF,TGTGCCAGCAGCGCCGGGACCGCGAACCTCAATGAGCAGTTCTTC
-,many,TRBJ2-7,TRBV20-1,CSATGSYEQYF,TGCAGTGCTACCGGGTCCTACGAGCAGTACTTC
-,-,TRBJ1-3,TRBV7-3,CASSRETSGKYF,TGTGCCAGCAGCCGCGAGACTAGCGGAAAATATTTT
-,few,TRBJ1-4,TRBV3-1,CASSLRGSFEKLFF,TGTGCCAGCAGCCTTCGGGGATCTTTTGAAAAACTGTTTTTT
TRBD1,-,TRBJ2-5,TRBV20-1,CSGSGQQETQYF,TGCAGTGGGTCGGGACAGCAAGAGACCCAGTACTTC
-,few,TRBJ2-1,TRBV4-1,CASSHPNNEQFF,TGCGCCAGCAGCCATCCGAACAATGAGCAGTTCTTC
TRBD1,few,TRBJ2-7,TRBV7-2,CASSLKGQGVGEQYF,TGTGCCAGCAGCTTAAAGGGACAGGGGGTCGGCGAGCAGTACTTC
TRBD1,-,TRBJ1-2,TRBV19,CASSETGGLSANYGYTF,TGTGCCAGTAGTGAGACAGGGGGCCTTTCGGCTAACTATGGCTACACCTTC
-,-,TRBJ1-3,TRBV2,CASSPSRQISGNTIYF,TGTGCCAGCAGTCCTTCCCGACAGATTTCTGGAAACACCATATATTTT
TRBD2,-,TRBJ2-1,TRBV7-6,CASSPYPTSGTTYNEQFF,TGTGCCAGCAGCCCATACCCGACGAGCGGGACTACCTACAATGAGCAGTTCTTC
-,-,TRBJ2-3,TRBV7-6,CASSLEAAVADTQYF,TGTGCCAGCAGCTTGGAGGCTGCGGTCGCAGATACGCAGTATTTT
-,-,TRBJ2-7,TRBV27,CASSLVGTYEQYF,TGTGCCAGCAGTTTAGTTGGGACTTACGAGCAGTACTTC
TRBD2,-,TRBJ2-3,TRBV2,CASSPTSGRRDTQYF,TGTGCCAGCAGTCCTACTAGCGGGAGGAGGGATACGCAGTATTTT
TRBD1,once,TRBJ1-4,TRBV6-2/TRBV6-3,CASSRRTGMQEKLFF,TGTGCCAGCAGTAGAAGGACAGGAATGCAGGAAAAACTGTTTTTT
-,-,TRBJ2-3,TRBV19,CASSIAPFVTDTQYF,TGCGCCAGTAGTATCGCGCCATTCGTGACAGATACGCAGTATTTT
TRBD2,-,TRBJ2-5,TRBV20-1,CSARNVAGVETQYF,TGCAGTGCTAGGAACGTAGCGGGAGTAGAGACCCAGTACTTC
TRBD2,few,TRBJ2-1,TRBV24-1,CATSPGLAGLNEQFF,TGTGCCACCAGCCCGGGACTAGCGGGACTGAATGAGCAGTTCTTC
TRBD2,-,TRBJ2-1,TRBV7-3,CASSLTFTSGPSYNEQFF,TGTGCCAGCAGCTTAACGTTTACTAGCGGGCCCTCCTACAATGAGCAGTTCTTC
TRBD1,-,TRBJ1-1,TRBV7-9,CASRRRTGDTEAFF,TGTGCCAGCAGGCGACGGACAGGGGACACTGAAGCTTTCTTT
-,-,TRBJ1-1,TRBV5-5,CASSPLSVNTEAFF,TGTGCCAGCAGTCCCCTCTCCGTGAACACTGAAGCTTTCTTT